This T cell receptor (beta chain) derives from a study of molecular identifiers for immune sequencing clone quantification. TCRdb processed the PCR reads anew with MiXCR; each CDR3 protein has one entry. The sample carries under 600,000 distinct CDR3 sequences, around 23% recorded once. Of note for this clonotype: A much bigger clone sits one base away, suggesting this may be a read error.

V was pared by 4 bases and J by 10 bases, with 19 bases between. The CDR3 sequence is 14 residues long. Germline CDR1 is MNHNS and CDR2 is SASEGT. The source of this sequence is a human donor in good health. Some libraries in this study had Jurkat cell RNA spiked in. Sequenced material: naive CD8+ T cells from blood, with Jurkat cell RNA spiked in. As to subset: FACS-sorted CD8+CD4-CCR7+CD45RA+ naive T cells. This sequence joins TRBV6-1 and TRBJ2-5, with a weak D call TRBD1 (6 bases). The CDR3 sequence is CASSAWTEQERQYF. In nucleotides, the CDR3 is TGTGCCAGCAGTGCCTGGACAGAACAAGAGCGCCAGTACTTC.